This T cell receptor (beta chain) was sequenced for a study of identifying expanded T cells in peripheral blood. From germline, CDR1 is SGHVS and CDR2 FQNEAQ. This CDR3 has 15 amino acids. With V trimmed by 5 bases and J by 2 bases, 7 bases remained unmatched. The data were produced by immunoSEQ multiplex PCR, yet TCRdb's version contains in-frame clones alone and is incomplete. The table lists fewer than 130,000 clones, roughly 90% of them singletons. The TCR sequence derives from a person aged 18 to 70 in good health. The chain uses TRBV7-8 and TRBJ1-1, with 8 bases fitting TRBD1. Material: blood. CDR3 sequence: CASSPRTGINTEAFF. DNA of the CDR3: TGTGCCAGCAGCCCACGGACAGGGATTAACACTGAAGCTTTCTTT.